The present T cell receptor (beta chain) was sequenced within a study of T cell responses to AZD1222 COVID-19 vaccine. Clones were read by immunoSEQ multiplex PCR, and TCRdb kept only the in-frame ones, dropping some. The table has 45,000 to 50,000 clones, about nine tenths seen once. The study, taken as a whole, reports: Donors in the cohort were predominantly white British and more often female, and clonal diversity was possibly underestimated.

In the case of this clone: Its antigen is currently unknown.

The germline gives CDR1 SQVTM, CDR2 ANQGSEA. V gave up 6 bases and J gave up 3 bases; unmatched junction bases: 19. The CDR3 totals 18 residues. The starting material was peripheral blood, obtained 28 days after the second AZD1222 dose. This sequence joins TRBV29-1 and TRBJ2-1, with TRBD2 identical over 8 bases. The receptor comes from an adult who received the AZD1222 COVID-19 vaccine. CDR3 nucleotides: TGCAGCGTGGGCAGGGGCAATACCGGGAGGGCCGACTACAATGAGCAGTTCTTC. It specifies CSVGRGNTGRADYNEQFF.